This TCR beta chain was found in a study of T cell repertoires in cytomegalovirus infection. Study in general: Researchers turned to recently identified HLA-C-restricted CMV epitopes as well as well-studied HLA-B-restricted ones. Overall study results and limits: Dominating the ex vivo response were HLA-C-restricted CMV-specific TCR beta clonotypes.

This clonotype was picked up a small number of times. What it binds is unknown. TCRdb independently ran MiXCR on the reads; one entry per CDR3 protein. The table lists 100,000 to 120,000 distinct CDR3 sequences, over 25% of them singletons. The CDR3 is 20 amino acids. V was clipped by 4 bases and J by 3 bases, with 28 bases between them. Germline values: CDR1 SGHDN, CDR2 FVKESK. This sample comprised CD8+ T cells from cultured PBMCs, obtained from culture after CMV antigen stimulation. This receptor was identified in a human donor in good health (CMV status not recorded). Some clones in this sample may be carry-over from other donors' samples. The chain uses TRBV14 and TRBJ2-1, with a tentative D call TRBD2 (6 bases). This chain's CDR3 is CASSLDKRWGYSGDYNEQFF. As DNA, the CDR3 is TGTGCCAGCAGCCTGGACAAAAGATGGGGATATAGCGGAGACTACAATGAGCAGTTCTTC.